The 24 T cell receptor beta chains in this list originate from one sample, sequenced in a study of identifying expanded T cells in peripheral blood. Assay used: immunoSEQ multiplex PCR; TCRdb lists only in-frame clones, some missing. This sample yields 100,000 or so clones, of which about 83% are seen a single time; about a sixth belongs to the top ten. The sequenced material came from blood. The receptors here all came from a person aged 18 to 75 in good health.

The rearrangement joins TRBV15 to TRBJ2-7; perhaps TRBD1 as D (5 bases). The V end lost 1 base, the J end lost 5 bases, and 9 bases lay between the germline ends. The CDR3 covers 13 residues. Germline V gene data show CDR1 as LNHNV and CDR2 as YYDKDF (reference sequence). The CDR3 DNA is TGTGCCACCAGCAGAGGACAGTCTAACGAGCAGTACTTC. This codes for CATSRGQSNEQYF.

V usage is TRBV5-4 and J usage is TRBJ1-5; D gene unclear. The CDR3 extends over 14 amino acids. V gave up 4 bases and J gave up 0 bases, with 8 bases separating them. Germline CDR1 is SGHNT and CDR2 is YYREEE (reference sequence). In DNA form, the CDR3 reads TGTGCCAGCAGCCTATTTCATAGCAATCAGCCCCAGCATTTT. Translating it yields CASSLFHSNQPQHF.

The genes are TRBV19 and TRBJ2-4; D ambiguous. Trimming stripped 6 bases from V and 7 bases from J, with 10 bases between. The V gene's germline CDR1 is LNHDA and CDR2 SQIVND (reference sequence). This CDR3 has 12 amino acids. The CDR3 reads CASSPSRNIQYF. As DNA, the CDR3 is TGTGCCAGTAGCCCATCACGCAACATTCAGTACTTC.

This clone was observed a few times. The rearrangement links TRBV18 to TRBJ2-5; D call uncertain. Germline CDR1 KGHSH, CDR2 LQKENI. The V end lost 3 bases, the J end lost 5 bases, and 13 bases lay between the germline ends. This CDR3 spans 14 amino acids. The CDR3 region has the DNA TGTGCCAGCTCACCGGCTTCTTTTGGGGAGACCCAGTACTTC. This sequence encodes CASSPASFGETQYF.

The V call is TRBV6-6, the J call TRBJ2-7; no firm D call. Germline CDR1 is MNHNY and CDR2 is SVGAGI (reference sequence). Between the trimmed V and J ends, which lost 3 bases and 1 base, there was a span of 4 bases. This CDR3 has 12 residues. The CDR3 DNA is TGTGCCAGCAGTTATGAGTCCTACGAGCAGTACTTC. Its protein is CASSYESYEQYF.

This clone was detected only a few times. The chain links TRBV7-2 to TRBJ1-2, with D perhaps matching TRBD1 (6 bases). This CDR3 is 13 amino acids long. The V end lost 7 bases, the J end lost 3 bases, and 12 bases lay between the germline ends. The germline V gene encodes CDR1 SGHTA and CDR2 FQGNSA. The CDR3 sequence: CASKTGSHYGYTF. The CDR3 DNA reads as TGTGCCAGCAAAACAGGGTCCCACTATGGCTACACCTTC.

The chain combines TRBV28 with TRBJ1-1; D not resolved. The CDR3 consists of 13 residues. The germline gives CDR1 MDHEN, CDR2 SYDVKM. V was trimmed by 10 bases and J by 0 bases, leaving 12 bases between them. The CDR3 reads CATEARMNTEAFF. The DNA of the CDR3 is TGTGCCACCGAGGCGCGGATGAACACTGAAGCTTTCTTT.

The chain is built from TRBV28 and TRBJ2-5, with TRBD2 identical over 10 bases. Germline V gene data show CDR1 as MDHEN and CDR2 as SYDVKM. V shed 1 base and J 5 bases; nucleotides not matched to a gene: 7. This CDR3 spans 16 amino acids. The DNA for the CDR3 is TGTGCCAGCAGTTTATCGGCTAGCGGGGGTAGGGAGACCCAGTACTTC. This encodes CASSLSASGGRETQYF.

The V call is TRBV7-2, the J call TRBJ1-1; D is unclear. This CDR3 is built from 13 residues. V gave up 4 bases and J gave up 1 base, with 7 bases separating them. Per germline, CDR1 SGHTA and CDR2 FQGNSA. The CDR3 loop reads CASSSLENTEAFF. The CDR3 DNA is TGTGCCAGCAGCTCCTTAGAGAACACTGAAGCTTTCTTT.

The gene calls are TRBV5-6 and TRBJ2-7; D is possibly TRBD2 (6 bases). Germline V gene lookup returns CDR1 SGHDT and CDR2 YYEEEE. V was pared by 0 bases and J by 7 bases, with 11 bases between. The CDR3 runs 13 residues. The CDR3 DNA sequence: TGTGCCAGCAGCTTGGGACTAGGGTGGGAGCAGTACTTC. It specifies CASSLGLGWEQYF.

The chain is built from TRBV14 and TRBJ2-1; TRBD2 matches at 7 bases. The CDR3 is 16 residues long. Unmatched junction bases numbered 2, after V lost 0 bases and J lost 0 bases. Germline values: CDR1 SGHDN, CDR2 FVKESK. CDR3 bases: TGTGCCAGCAGCCAAGATCCTAGCGGCTCCTACAATGAGCAGTTCTTC. Amino acid sequence: CASSQDPSGSYNEQFF.

This chain connects TRBV5-1 to TRBJ2-3; 9 bases match TRBD2. The CDR3 sequence is 15 residues long. The ends lost 2 bases at V and 2 bases at J; junction bases unmatched: 3. CDR1 is SGHRS, CDR2 YFSETQ, per germline. CDR3 protein: CASSFVAGATDTQYF. CDR3 nucleotides: TGCGCCAGCAGCTTTGTAGCGGGGGCCACAGATACGCAGTATTTT.

CDR3 protein: CASSIGTILPDTQYF. The CDR3, as DNA: TGTGCCAGTAGTATAGGGACTATCCTCCCAGATACGCAGTATTTT. The chain combines TRBV19 with TRBJ2-3, with TRBD2 as a possible D gene (6 bases). Trimming pared 1 base from V and 4 bases from J, leaving 12 bases between. Germline CDR1 LNHDA, CDR2 SQIVND (reference sequence). CDR3 length: 15 amino acids.

The genes are TRBV15 and TRBJ2-1; 8 bases map to TRBD1. The CDR3 is 16 amino acids. Germline CDR1 reads LNHNV; CDR2 reads YYDKDF (reference sequence). The V and J ends lost 0 bases and 0 bases, in that order; junction bases with no gene match: 1. The CDR3: CATSREGTGSYNEQFF. As DNA, the CDR3 is TGTGCCACCAGCAGAGAGGGGACAGGCTCCTACAATGAGCAGTTCTTC.

The chain combines TRBV11-3 with TRBJ2-7; 14 nucleotides agree with TRBD2. Trimming removed 4 bases from V and 4 bases from J; junction bases left unmatched: 9. This CDR3 has 17 amino acids. The germline V gene encodes CDR1 SGHNT and CDR2 YENEEA. This CDR3 reads CASSSGGTSGGGYEQYF. The CDR3 DNA reads TGTGCCAGCAGCTCTGGAGGGACTAGCGGGGGAGGATACGAGCAGTACTTC. The variable domain in full, completed from reference TRBV11-3 and TRBJ2-7, reads EAGVVQSPRYKIIEKKQPVAFWCNPISGHNTLYWYLQNLGQGPELLIRYENEEAVDDSQLPKDRFSAERLKGVDSTLKIQPAELGDSAVYLCASSSGGTSGGGYEQYFGPGTRLTVT.

This sequence joins TRBV5-4 and TRBJ1-4; 7 nucleotides line up with TRBD1. The CDR3 is 16 amino acids. Losses at the gene ends were 3 bases for V and 3 bases for J; bases not matched to a gene: 8. Per germline, CDR1 SGHNT and CDR2 YYREEE (reference sequence). Here the CDR3 reads CASSSSTTGPNEKLFF. The CDR3 region has the DNA TGTGCCAGCAGCTCCTCGACGACAGGGCCTAATGAAAAACTGTTTTTT.

The chain uses TRBV27 and TRBJ1-1; D is unresolved. The CDR3 extends over 13 amino acids. Germline V gene lookup returns CDR1 MNHEY and CDR2 SMNVEV (reference sequence). Trimming removed 0 bases at V and 5 bases at J, with 7 bases between. CDR3 nucleotides: TGTGCCAGCAGTTTATCGGGAGGGACTGAAGCTTTCTTT. Translation: CASSLSGGTEAFF.

This sequence joins TRBV6-4 and TRBJ2-3; D unresolved. Deletions cut 6 bases from V and 2 bases from J, with 15 bases between. The CDR3 sequence is 15 residues long. Germline lookup yields CDR1 MRHNA and CDR2 SNTAGT. The CDR3 loop is CASSPNIESTDTQYF. Here the CDR3 DNA reads TGTGCCAGCAGCCCAAACATAGAGTCCACAGATACGCAGTATTTT.

The V call is TRBV5-1, the J call TRBJ1-1; TRBD1 is a possible D gene (5 bases). The CDR3 sequence is 14 residues long. Per the germline V gene, CDR1 is SGHRS and CDR2 is YFSETQ. Trimming removed 0 bases at V and 6 bases at J, with 12 bases between. This chain's CDR3 is CASSLGQLKAEAFF. CDR3 DNA sequence: TGCGCCAGCAGCTTGGGACAGCTAAAAGCTGAAGCTTTCTTT.

This chain joins TRBV14 and TRBJ1-2; 7 nucleotides agree with TRBD1. CDR3 length: 15 amino acids. V shed 2 bases and J 6 bases; nucleotides not matched to a gene: 9. Germline CDR1 is SGHDN and CDR2 is FVKESK. This chain's CDR3 is CASSQFGQDPNGYTF. CDR3 coding DNA: TGTGCCAGCAGCCAATTCGGACAGGACCCCAATGGCTACACCTTC.

The CDR3 DNA follows: TGCAGCGTGACAGAGAACTATGGCTACACCTTC. This gives the protein CSVTENYGYTF. The rearrangement joins TRBV29-1 to TRBJ1-2, with a possible D match to TRBD1 (5 bases). The germline V and J ends were trimmed by 6 bases and 2 bases, with 7 bases remaining between them. This CDR3 spans 11 amino acids. CDR1 and CDR2 (germline): SQVTM, ANQGSEA. The entire variable domain, with the rest obtained from reference TRBV29-1 and TRBJ1-2, is as follows: SAVISQKPSRDICQRGTSLTIQCQVDSQVTMMFWYRQQPGQSLTLIATANQGSEATYESGFVIDKFPISRPNLTFSTLTVSNMSPEDSSIYLCSVTENYGYTFGSGTRLTVV.

The chain links TRBV9 to TRBJ1-2; TRBD1 is a possible D gene (6 bases). The CDR3 sequence is 15 residues long. CDR1 is SGDLS and CDR2 is YYNGEE in the germline V gene. Trimming left V 0 bases short and J 8 bases short, with 17 bases between. The CDR3 nucleotides are TGTGCCAGCAGCGTAGCACAGGGACCCGTTACAGGCTACACCTTC. Amino acids: CASSVAQGPVTGYTF.

The gene calls are TRBV5-1 and TRBJ1-1; no clear D gene. Per germline, CDR1 SGHRS and CDR2 YFSETQ. V gave up 0 bases and J gave up 4 bases, with 10 bases separating them. This CDR3 spans 14 amino acids. The DNA of the CDR3 is TGCGCCAGCAGCTTGGCCCAGTTTAGCACTGAAGCTTTCTTT. It codes for CASSLAQFSTEAFF.

The gene calls are TRBV7-2 and TRBJ2-5; D is unresolved. The CDR3 spans 11 residues. The germline gives CDR1 SGHTA, CDR2 FQGNSA. Between the trimmed V and J ends, which lost 5 bases and 6 bases, there was a span of 7 bases. The CDR3 protein is CASSQRQTQYF. For the CDR3, the DNA is TGTGCCAGCAGCCAGCGACAGACCCAGTACTTC.